Following are 16 T cell receptor beta chains from one sample sequenced in a study of T cell repertoires in cytomegalovirus infection. One entry per CDR3 protein, called by TCRdb with MiXCR from the reads. The sample consists of about 770,000 distinct CDR3 sequences, about 27% of them appearing once. No antigen has been assigned to these receptors. Here the sequenced sample was cultured CD8+ T cells from PBMCs, taken from culture after CMV antigen stimulation. Source of these receptors: a human donor in good health (CMV status not recorded). Some clones in this sample may be carry-over from other donors' samples.

The CDR3: CASSFSLRQGGSTGELFF. For the CDR3, the DNA is TGTGCCAGCAGCTTCTCCCTCCGACAGGGTGGTAGCACCGGGGAGCTGTTTTTT. The rearrangement uses TRBV7-9 and TRBJ2-2; the match to TRBD1 covers 7 bases. The germline V gene has CDR1 SEHNR and CDR2 FQNEAQ (reference sequence). V lost 3 bases, J lost 4 bases, and 14 bases stayed unmatched. CDR3 length: 18 residues.

This clonotype came up many times. CDR3 nucleotides: TGTGCCAGCAGCTCTCCGGGGGGGATTGAGGAGACCCAGTACTTC. This codes for CASSSPGGIEETQYF. The chain recombines TRBV7-9 with TRBJ2-5; 8 nucleotides match TRBD2. CDR1 is SEHNR, CDR2 FQNEAQ, per germline (reference sequence). Trimming removed 4 bases from V and 5 bases from J; junction bases left unmatched: 9. The CDR3 spans 15 residues.

The DNA for the CDR3 is TGCAGTGCTACAAACAGGGGATCCTACAATGAGCAGTTCTTC. Translated, it gives CSATNRGSYNEQFF. The rearrangement joins TRBV20-1 to TRBJ2-1; 7 bases are shared with TRBD1. CDR3 length: 14 amino acids. J was trimmed by 1 base and V by 4 bases; bases with no gene match: 4. Germline V gives CDR1 DFQATT, CDR2 SNEGSKA (reference sequence).

The chain uses TRBV28 and TRBJ1-5, with D maybe TRBD1 (5 bases). CDR1 is MDHEN, CDR2 SYDVKM, per germline. The CDR3 is 13 amino acids. The V end was cut by 11 bases, the J end by 0 bases, with 11 bases between. The CDR3 sequence is CAEGGDSNQPQHF. The CDR3 DNA sequence: TGTGCCGAGGGAGGGGATAGCAATCAGCCCCAGCATTTT.

J is TRBJ1-1 and V is TRBV6-2 or TRBV6-3, with 7 bases identical to TRBD1. Trimming removed 6 bases from V and 5 bases from J; junction bases left unmatched: 9. The germline V gene has CDR1 MNHEY and CDR2 SVGEGT. This CDR3 has 14 amino acids. In DNA form, the CDR3 reads TGTGCCAGCAGCCTAATTGACAGGGAAACTGAAGCTTTCTTT. It codes for CASSLIDRETEAFF.

In its sample, this clonotype was seen many times. The chain joins TRBV12-3 or TRBV12-4 to TRBJ2-3; 8 nucleotides match TRBD2. J lost 1 base, V lost 2 bases, and 8 bases had no gene match. The CDR3 is made up of 17 amino acids. The CDR3 nucleotides are TGTGCCAGCAGTTTACGTCGTGTGCGGGGGGGCACAGATACGCAGTATTTT. This translates into CASSLRRVRGGTDTQYF.

A word on this clonotype: A much larger clone is a single base away; this may be a read error. This chain uses TRBV12-3 or TRBV12-4 with TRBJ2-3; D might be TRBD1 (5 bases). The CDR3 is 14 residues long. The DNA of the CDR3 is TGTGTCAGCAGCCCGATAGGGGGCACAGATACGCAGTATTTT. It translates to CVSSPIGGTDTQYF.

This clonotype appeared a few times. The chain joins TRBV4-1 to TRBJ2-7; D is undetermined. The germline gives CDR1 MGHRA, CDR2 YSYEKL. Trimming left V 0 bases short and J 3 bases short, with 15 bases between. The CDR3 has 16 residues. The CDR3 protein is CASSQDGSYTDYEQYF. The CDR3 DNA follows: TGCGCCAGCAGCCAAGACGGTTCCTATACAGACTACGAGCAGTACTTC.

This clonotype was picked up a small number of times. The chain couples TRBV5-1 to TRBJ1-5; a weak D match, TRBD1 (6 bases). Germline loops: CDR1 SGHRS, CDR2 YFSETQ. The V gene lost 3 bases and the J gene lost 5 bases, with 15 bases spanning the gap. The CDR3 consists of 15 residues. The CDR3 DNA is TGCGCCAGCAGCTCAACGGTCGGGGGCGATCAGCCCCAGCATTTT. It translates to CASSSTVGGDQPQHF. Complete variable domain (other parts from reference TRBV5-1 and TRBJ1-5): KAGVTQTPRYLIKTRGQQVTLSCSPISGHRSVSWYQQTPGQGLQFLFEYFSETQRNKGNFPGRFSGRQFSNSRSEMNVSTLELGDSALYLCASSSTVGGDQPQHFGDGTRLSIL.

This rearrangement joins TRBV6-1 to TRBJ1-1; no clear D gene. The V gene's germline CDR1 is MNHNS and CDR2 SASEGT. This CDR3 spans 15 amino acids. Trimming removed 5 bases from V and 5 bases from J, with 18 bases in between. This CDR3 is CASSCSSFLRTEAFF. DNA of the CDR3: TGTGCCAGCAGTTGTTCGTCGTTTTTGAGGACTGAAGCTTTCTTT.

This clonotype appeared a few times. The V gene is TRBV19, the J gene TRBJ1-6; D is unresolved. V shed 3 bases and J shed 7 bases, with 7 bases lying between them. The CDR3 is 13 amino acids. Germline loops: CDR1 LNHDA, CDR2 SQIVND (reference sequence). As DNA, the CDR3 is TGTGCCAGTAGTATGGCCCACAATTCACCCCTCCACTTT. Translated, it gives CASSMAHNSPLHF. Drawing the rest from reference TRBV19 and TRBJ1-6, the complete variable domain is DGGITQSPKYLFRKEGQNVTLSCEQNLNHDAMYWYRQDPGQGLRLIYYSQIVNDFQKGDIAEGYSVSREKKESFPLTVTSAQKNPTAFYLCASSMAHNSPLHFGNGTRLTVT.

The chain uses TRBV7-8 and TRBJ1-1; D might be TRBD1 (5 bases). The CDR3 loop spans 17 amino acids. Germline CDR1 SGHVS, CDR2 FQNEAQ. V lost 4 bases, J lost 1 base, and 19 bases lay in between. CDR3 coding DNA: TGTGCCAGCAGCTCTATCTCGGGGGGACGGTGGAACACTGAAGCTTTCTTT. It codes for CASSSISGGRWNTEAFF. Complete variable domain (other parts from reference TRBV7-8 and TRBJ1-1): GAGVSQSPRYKVAKRGQDVALRCDPISGHVSLFWYQQALGQGPEFLTYFQNEAQLDKSGLPSDRFFAERPEGSVSTLKIQRTQQEDSAVYLCASSSISGGRWNTEAFFGQGTRLTVV.

The sample holds a few counts of this clonotype. The chain couples TRBV7-9 to TRBJ1-1; TRBD1 might be the D (5 bases). Trimming took off 5 bases at V and 6 bases at J, with 16 bases between the two ends. CDR3 size: 14 residues. Germline V gene sequence: CDR1 SEHNR, CDR2 FQNEAQ (reference sequence). CDR3 nucleotide sequence: TGTGCCAGCAGCGACTCTAGTCGGGGGGCTGAAGCTTTCTTT. Its translation is CASSDSSRGAEAFF.

This clonotype was seen a handful of times. The chain has TRBV12-3 or TRBV12-4 and TRBJ2-1, with 10 bases lining up with TRBD1. V dropped 3 bases and J dropped 7; count of bases not matched to a gene: 9. CDR3 size: 16 residues. CDR3 sequence: CASSFLGTGVRNEQFF. In nucleotides, the CDR3 is TGTGCCAGCAGTTTCCTTGGGACAGGGGTCCGGAATGAGCAGTTCTTC.

In this sample, this clonotype turned up once. A much bigger clone sits one base away, suggesting this may be a read error. The gene calls are TRBV27 and TRBJ1-2; D gene ambiguous. This CDR3 region has 16 residues. Germline V lookup: CDR1 MNHEY, CDR2 SMNVEV (reference sequence). DNA for the CDR3: TGTGCCGGCAGTTTAGTGTGGGGAGGGTACAACTATGGCTACACCTTC. This codes for CAGSLVWGGYNYGYTF.

This chain connects TRBV20-1 to TRBJ2-3; TRBD1 aligns across 8 bases. Germline CDR1 DFQATT, CDR2 SNEGSKA (reference sequence). The V and J ends lost 5 bases and 14 bases, in that order; junction bases with no gene match: 9. The CDR3 is 11 residues long. The CDR3 bases are TGCAGTGCTCCAGGGGGCCCTTCTCTGTATTTT. This codes for CSAPGGPSLYF.